This TCR beta chain came from a study of T-cell memory formation after mild COVID-19. Findings and caveats of the study: Specificity for SARS-CoV-2 was not confirmed among the second-wave clones peaking on day 37. Pre-infection memory harbored some responding clones, suggesting cross-reactive memory joined. CD8+ contracting clones occupied EMRA, while CD4+ ones occupied mainly CM and EM.

One entry per CDR3 protein results from TCRdb running MiXCR on the 5' RACE reads. The sample has under 200,000 distinct CDR3 sequences, roughly 31% seen once. V was trimmed by 1 base and J by 6 bases, leaving 12 bases between them. CDR1 and CDR2 from the germline V gene are KGHSH and LQKENI. The CDR3 has 14 amino acids. This clonotype was counted only a few times. Its cognate antigen is unknown. This TCR was recovered from an adult woman who had mild COVID-19 (a few samples of this study predate the infection). Cell type and time point are not known. Sequencing was carried out using PBMCs or a T cell subset sorted from them (not recorded which). This chain links TRBV18 with TRBJ1-1; D is unclear. The CDR3 reads CASSPRDQRAEAFF. The DNA for the CDR3 is TGTGCCAGCTCACCACGGGATCAAAGGGCTGAAGCTTTCTTT.